A single sample is the source of the 9 T cell receptor beta chains below, sequenced in a study of metastatic and nonmetastatic thyroid tumors (dated by TCRdb to the early 2020s). The library was made by PCR. Sequencing took place on an Illumina HiSeq 4000. Clones were called with MiXCR by TCRdb after fastp trimmed the public reads at Q25, and only in-frame beta chains were retained. The sample has 24,000 or so clones on record, less than 25% of them singletons. The ten biggest clones cover about 7.9% of the sample. Before undergoing thyroid surgery, none of the patients had been given any kind of treatment. Material for sequencing was blood. The receptors come from a female donor with papillary thyroid cancer or a benign thyroid nodule (not recorded which). Some clones in this sample may be carry-over from other donors' samples.

The V and J genes are TRBV6-1 and TRBJ2-7; TRBD1 agrees at 7 bases. This CDR3 region has 17 residues. V gave up 5 bases and J gave up 0 bases; unmatched junction bases: 13. Germline values: CDR1 MNHNS, CDR2 SASEGT. CDR3 region: CASSTYAGTAPSYEQYF. CDR3 coding DNA: TGTGCCAGCAGTACCTACGCCGGGACAGCCCCCTCCTACGAGCAGTACTTC.

This clone was recorded many times. This same CDR3 is encoded by further DNA sequences in the sample. This chain uses TRBV2 with TRBJ2-4; a possible D gene is TRBD2 (7 bases). This CDR3 region has 16 residues. Trimming cost V 6 bases and J 1 base, with 16 bases left between them. The germline gives CDR1 SNHLY, CDR2 FYNNEI. The CDR3 protein is CASRKGGGNAKNIQYF. CDR3 sequence (DNA): TGTGCCAGCAGGAAGGGGGGGGGCAACGCCAAAAACATTCAGTACTTC.

This clone was seen many times. V and J are TRBV5-1 and TRBJ2-1, with 11 bases lining up with TRBD2. V was clipped by 2 bases and J by 10 bases; unmatched bases: 8. The CDR3 loop spans 15 amino acids. Germline V gene sequence: CDR1 SGHRS, CDR2 YFSETQ. CDR3 in amino acids: CASSFELAGGPEQFF. CDR3 nucleotides: TGCGCCAGCAGCTTTGAGCTAGCGGGAGGCCCCGAGCAGTTCTTC.

This clone is labeled medium-sized (0.01 to 0.1%). The J gene is TRBJ2-1, the V gene TRBV6-4, with D possibly TRBD1 on 6 matching bases. The CDR3 is 16 amino acids. CDR1 MRHNA and CDR2 SNTAGT come from the germline V gene. Between the trimmed V and J ends, which lost 6 bases and 4 bases, there was a span of 19 bases. In nucleotides, the CDR3 is TGTGCCAGCAGCTACAGACAGGCCCGGATTTACAATGAGCAGTTCTTC. This gives the protein CASSYRQARIYNEQFF.

The chain has TRBV7-6 and TRBJ2-7; 7 bases align to TRBD2. Trimming took 5 bases from V and 7 from J; bases not matched to a gene: 14. The germline gives CDR1 SGHVS, CDR2 FNYEAQ. The CDR3 extends over 15 amino acids. The CDR3 loop reads CASSGGGAGDLEQYF. The CDR3 DNA reads TGTGCCAGCAGCGGGGGGGGAGCTGGAGATCTTGAGCAGTACTTC.

CDR3 DNA: TGTGCCACCAGTGATTCTTGGTCGGGAGTGGCTGAGACCCAGTACTTC. The encoded protein is CATSDSWSGVAETQYF. V gene TRBV24-1 combines with J gene TRBJ2-5; possibly TRBD2 for D (6 bases). CDR1 is KGHDR, CDR2 SFDVKD, per germline. V was cut by 2 bases and J by 5 bases, with 17 bases left in between. There are 16 residues in the CDR3.

This clone has ten or more counts. V and J are TRBV10-3 and TRBJ1-1; weak D call: TRBD1 (5 bases). This CDR3 is 11 amino acids long. The germline V gene has CDR1 ENHRY and CDR2 SYGVKD. V was clipped by 2 bases and J by 8 bases, with 6 bases between them. The CDR3 nucleotides are TGTGCCATCAGTGAGGACAGAGAAGCTTTCTTT. It codes for CAISEDREAFF.

In its sample, this clone was seen many times. V is TRBV6-1 and J is TRBJ1-4; a weak D match, TRBD1 (5 bases). V lost 8 bases, J lost 5 bases, and 9 bases lay in between. Germline-derived CDR1 and CDR2 are MNHNS and SASEGT. The length of the CDR3 is 12 residues. This chain's CDR3 is CASGTLNEKLFF. CDR3 DNA: TGTGCCAGCGGGACCTTAAATGAAAAACTGTTTTTT.

This clone has a count of ten or more. The chain employs TRBV9 and TRBJ2-2; weak D call: TRBD2 (5 bases). V lost 3 bases and J 6 bases, leaving 9 bases between the germline ends. The CDR3 is 13 residues long. The germline CDR1 and CDR2 sequences are SGDLS and YYNGEE. CDR3: CASSADYPGELFF. The CDR3 DNA sequence: TGTGCCAGCAGCGCTGACTATCCCGGGGAGCTGTTTTTT.